This T cell receptor (beta chain) is drawn from a study of blood T cell repertoires in COVID-19. Overall study context: In each case, the material was cDNA or gDNA derived from T cells, B-cell-depleted T cells, or PBMCs.

Here immunoSEQ multiplex PCR was the method, and the copy in TCRdb shows in-frame clones only, minus some. The sample contains about 310,000 clones, over 75% of which appear only once. The CDR3 loop spans 15 amino acids. The sequence came from a man in his fifties or sixties with active or convalescent COVID-19. The sequenced material came from peripheral blood. This sequence joins TRBV21-1 and TRBJ2-1; the table's D gene call, TRBD1, was not cross checked with the DNA. TRBV21-1 is flagged as a pseudogene. In DNA, the CDR3 is TGTGCCAGCAGCCTTCAGGACAGTCCGTACAATGAGCAGTTCTTC. Amino acid sequence: CASSLQDSPYNEQFF.